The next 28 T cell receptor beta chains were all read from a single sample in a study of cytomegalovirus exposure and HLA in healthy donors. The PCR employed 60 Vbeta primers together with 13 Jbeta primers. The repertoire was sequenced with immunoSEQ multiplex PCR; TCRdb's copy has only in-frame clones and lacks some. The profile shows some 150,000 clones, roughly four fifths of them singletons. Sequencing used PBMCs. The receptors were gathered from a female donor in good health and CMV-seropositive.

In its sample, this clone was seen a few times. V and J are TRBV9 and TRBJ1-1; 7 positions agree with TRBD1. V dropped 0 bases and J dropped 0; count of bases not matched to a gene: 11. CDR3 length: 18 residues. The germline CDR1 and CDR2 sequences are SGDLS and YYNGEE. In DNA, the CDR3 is TGTGCCAGCAGCGTAGTGGGTAGGGGGCCAAATATGAACACTGAAGCTTTCTTT. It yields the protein CASSVVGRGPNMNTEAFF.

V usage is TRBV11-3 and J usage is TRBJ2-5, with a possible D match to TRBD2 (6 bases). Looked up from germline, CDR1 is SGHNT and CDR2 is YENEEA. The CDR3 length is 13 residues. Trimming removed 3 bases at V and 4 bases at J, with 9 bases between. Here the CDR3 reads CASSLGLLETQYF. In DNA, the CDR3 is TGTGCCAGCAGCTTGGGACTGCTAGAGACCCAGTACTTC. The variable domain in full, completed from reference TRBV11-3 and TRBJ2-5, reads EAGVVQSPRYKIIEKKQPVAFWCNPISGHNTLYWYLQNLGQGPELLIRYENEEAVDDSQLPKDRFSAERLKGVDSTLKIQPAELGDSAVYLCASSLGLLETQYFGPGTRLLVL.

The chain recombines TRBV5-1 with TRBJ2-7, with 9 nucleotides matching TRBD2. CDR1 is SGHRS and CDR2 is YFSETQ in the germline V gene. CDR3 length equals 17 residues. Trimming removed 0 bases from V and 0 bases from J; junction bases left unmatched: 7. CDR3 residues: CASSLVASGVSSYEQYF. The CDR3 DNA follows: TGCGCCAGCAGCTTGGTTGCTAGCGGGGTTAGCTCCTACGAGCAGTACTTC.

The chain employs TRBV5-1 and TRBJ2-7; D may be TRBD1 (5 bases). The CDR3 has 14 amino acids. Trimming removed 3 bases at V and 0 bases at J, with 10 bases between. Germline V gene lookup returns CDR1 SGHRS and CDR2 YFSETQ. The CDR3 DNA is TGCGCCAGCAGCTCAGGACACGGCTCCTACGAGCAGTACTTC. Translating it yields CASSSGHGSYEQYF.

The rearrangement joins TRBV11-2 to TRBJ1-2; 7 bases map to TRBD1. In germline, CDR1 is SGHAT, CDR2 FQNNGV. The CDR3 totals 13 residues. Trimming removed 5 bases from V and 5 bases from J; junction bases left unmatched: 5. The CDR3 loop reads CASSHTGAYGYTF. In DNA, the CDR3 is TGTGCCAGCAGCCATACAGGGGCTTATGGCTACACCTTC.

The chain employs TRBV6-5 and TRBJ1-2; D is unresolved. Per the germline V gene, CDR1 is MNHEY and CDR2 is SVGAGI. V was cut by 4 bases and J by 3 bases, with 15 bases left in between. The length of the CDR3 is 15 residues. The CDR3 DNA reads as TGTGCCAGCAGTTTTGGAATTGGGGAGTACTATGGCTACACCTTC. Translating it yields CASSFGIGEYYGYTF.

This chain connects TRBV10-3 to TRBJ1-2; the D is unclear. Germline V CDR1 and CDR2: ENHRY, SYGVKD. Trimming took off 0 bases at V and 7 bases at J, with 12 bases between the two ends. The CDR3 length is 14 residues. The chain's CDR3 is CAISESEGLGGYTF. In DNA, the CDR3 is TGTGCCATCAGTGAGTCTGAGGGTTTAGGTGGCTACACCTTC.

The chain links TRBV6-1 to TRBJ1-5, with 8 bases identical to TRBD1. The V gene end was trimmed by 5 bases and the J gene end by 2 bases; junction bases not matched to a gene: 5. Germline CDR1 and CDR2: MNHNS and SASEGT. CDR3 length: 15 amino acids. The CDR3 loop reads CASSSTGAGNQPQHF. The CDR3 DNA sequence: TGTGCCAGCAGTTCGACAGGGGCTGGCAATCAGCCCCAGCATTTT.

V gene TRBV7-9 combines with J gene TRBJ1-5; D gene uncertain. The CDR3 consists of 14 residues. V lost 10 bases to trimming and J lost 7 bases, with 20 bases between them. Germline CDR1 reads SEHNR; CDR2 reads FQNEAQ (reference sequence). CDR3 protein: CATQSLNGLQPQHF. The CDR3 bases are TGTGCCACCCAGTCTCTTAATGGTCTGCAGCCCCAGCATTTT.

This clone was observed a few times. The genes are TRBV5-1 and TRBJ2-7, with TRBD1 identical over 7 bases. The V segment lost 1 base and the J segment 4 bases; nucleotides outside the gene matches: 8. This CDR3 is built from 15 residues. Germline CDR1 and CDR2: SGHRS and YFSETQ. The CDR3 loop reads CASSLLGQQSYEQYF. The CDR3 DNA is TGCGCCAGCAGCTTGCTGGGACAGCAGTCATACGAGCAGTACTTC. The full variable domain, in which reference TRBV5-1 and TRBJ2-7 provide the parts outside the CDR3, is KAGVTQTPRYLIKTRGQQVTLSCSPISGHRSVSWYQQTPGQGLQFLFEYFSETQRNKGNFPGRFSGRQFSNSRSEMNVSTLELGDSALYLCASSLLGQQSYEQYFGPGTRLTVT.

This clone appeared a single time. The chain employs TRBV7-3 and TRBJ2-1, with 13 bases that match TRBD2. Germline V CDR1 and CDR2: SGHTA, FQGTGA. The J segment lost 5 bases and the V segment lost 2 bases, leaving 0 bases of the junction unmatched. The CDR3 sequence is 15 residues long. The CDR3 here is CASSLGTSGNNEQFF. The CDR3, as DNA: TGTGCCAGCAGCTTAGGGACTAGCGGGAACAATGAGCAGTTCTTC.

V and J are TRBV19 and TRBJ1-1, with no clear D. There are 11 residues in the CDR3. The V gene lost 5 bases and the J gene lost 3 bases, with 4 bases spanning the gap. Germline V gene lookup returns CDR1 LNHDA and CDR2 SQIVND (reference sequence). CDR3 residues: CASSQYTEAFF. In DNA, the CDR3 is TGTGCCAGTAGTCAGTACACTGAAGCTTTCTTT.

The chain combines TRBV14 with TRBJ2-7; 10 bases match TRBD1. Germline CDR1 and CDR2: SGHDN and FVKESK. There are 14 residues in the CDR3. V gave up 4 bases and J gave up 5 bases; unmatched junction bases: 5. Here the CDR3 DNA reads TGTGCCAGCAGCCGGGACAGGGGTGACCACGAGCAGTACTTC. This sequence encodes CASSRDRGDHEQYF.

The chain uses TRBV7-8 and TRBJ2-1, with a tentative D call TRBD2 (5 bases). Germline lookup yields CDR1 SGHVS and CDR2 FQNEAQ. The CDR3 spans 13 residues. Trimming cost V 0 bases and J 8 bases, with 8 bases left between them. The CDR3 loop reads CASSLARRHEQFF. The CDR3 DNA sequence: TGTGCCAGCAGCTTAGCCAGGAGGCATGAGCAGTTCTTC.

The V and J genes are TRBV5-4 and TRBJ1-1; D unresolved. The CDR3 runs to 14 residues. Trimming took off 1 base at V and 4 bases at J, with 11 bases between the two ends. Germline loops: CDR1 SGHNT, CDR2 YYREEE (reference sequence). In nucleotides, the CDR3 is TGTGCCAGCAGCTTGCTCGGGGTTGGCACTGAAGCTTTCTTT. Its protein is CASSLLGVGTEAFF.

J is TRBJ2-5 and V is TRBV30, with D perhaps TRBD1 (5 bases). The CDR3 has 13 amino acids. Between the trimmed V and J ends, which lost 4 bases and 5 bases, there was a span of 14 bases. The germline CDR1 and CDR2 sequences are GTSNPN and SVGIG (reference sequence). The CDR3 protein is CAWNPQGGETQYF. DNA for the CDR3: TGTGCCTGGAACCCGCAGGGTGGTGAGACCCAGTACTTC.

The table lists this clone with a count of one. As DNA, the CDR3 is TGTGCCAGCAGTTACGGAGGGAACATGAACACTGAAGCTTTCTTT. This codes for CASSYGGNMNTEAFF. The chain employs TRBV6-5 and TRBJ1-1, with D uncertain. The CDR3 contains 15 residues. Between the trimmed V and J ends, which lost 2 bases and 0 bases, there was a span of 10 bases. Germline V gene data show CDR1 as MNHEY and CDR2 as SVGAGI.

The CDR3 DNA reads as TGCGCCAGCAGCCGGGACGGGACAGGGAAGGAAAAACTGTTTTTT. The encoded protein is CASSRDGTGKEKLFF. The chain employs TRBV5-1 and TRBJ1-4; 9 bases align to TRBD1. V lost 4 bases and J lost 8; bases outside the gene matches: 9. This CDR3 has 15 residues. Germline CDR1 and CDR2: SGHRS and YFSETQ.

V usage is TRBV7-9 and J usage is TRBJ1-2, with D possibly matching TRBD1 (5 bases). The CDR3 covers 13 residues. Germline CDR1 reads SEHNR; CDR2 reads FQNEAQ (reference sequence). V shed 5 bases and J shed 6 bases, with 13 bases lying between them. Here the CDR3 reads CASSKVETDGYTF. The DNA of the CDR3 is TGTGCCAGCAGCAAAGTTGAGACAGATGGCTACACCTTC.

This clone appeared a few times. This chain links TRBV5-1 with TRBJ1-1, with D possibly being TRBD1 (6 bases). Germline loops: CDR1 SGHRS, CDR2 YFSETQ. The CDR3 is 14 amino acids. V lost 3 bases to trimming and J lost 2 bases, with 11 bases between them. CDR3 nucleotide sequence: TGCGCCAGCAGCTGGGACACCCGAAACACTGAAGCTTTCTTT. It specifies CASSWDTRNTEAFF.

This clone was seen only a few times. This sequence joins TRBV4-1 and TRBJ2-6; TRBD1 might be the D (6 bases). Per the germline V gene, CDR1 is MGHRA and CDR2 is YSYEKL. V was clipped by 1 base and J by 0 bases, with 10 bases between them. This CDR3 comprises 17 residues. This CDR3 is CASSQGTANSGANVLTF. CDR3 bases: TGCGCCAGCAGCCAAGGGACAGCAAACTCTGGGGCCAACGTCCTGACTTTC.

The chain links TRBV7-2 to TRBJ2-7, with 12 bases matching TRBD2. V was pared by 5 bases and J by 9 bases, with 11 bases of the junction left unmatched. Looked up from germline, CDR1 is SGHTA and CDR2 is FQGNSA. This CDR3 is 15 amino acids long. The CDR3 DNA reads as TGTGCCAGCAGCGCCCGGACTAGCGGGGCCCAGGGGCAGTACTTC. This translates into CASSARTSGAQGQYF.

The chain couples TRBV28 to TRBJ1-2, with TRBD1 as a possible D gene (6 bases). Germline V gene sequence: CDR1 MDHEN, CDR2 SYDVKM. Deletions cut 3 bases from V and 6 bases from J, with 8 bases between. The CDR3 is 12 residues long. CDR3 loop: CASSFHRDGYTF. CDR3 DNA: TGTGCCAGCAGTTTCCACAGGGATGGCTACACCTTC.

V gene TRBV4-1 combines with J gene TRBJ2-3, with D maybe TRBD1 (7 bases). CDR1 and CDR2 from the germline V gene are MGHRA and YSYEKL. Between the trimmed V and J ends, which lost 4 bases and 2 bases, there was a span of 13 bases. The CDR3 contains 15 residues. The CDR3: CASSPSGGTTDTQYF. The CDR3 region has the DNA TGCGCCAGCAGCCCCTCAGGGGGGACCACAGATACGCAGTATTTT.

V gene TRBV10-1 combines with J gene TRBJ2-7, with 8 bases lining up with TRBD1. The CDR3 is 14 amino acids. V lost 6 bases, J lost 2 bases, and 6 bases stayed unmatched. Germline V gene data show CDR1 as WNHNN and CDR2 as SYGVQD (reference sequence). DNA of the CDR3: TGCGCCAGCAGGACCGGGACAGGCCCCTACGAGCAGTACTTC. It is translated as CASRTGTGPYEQYF.

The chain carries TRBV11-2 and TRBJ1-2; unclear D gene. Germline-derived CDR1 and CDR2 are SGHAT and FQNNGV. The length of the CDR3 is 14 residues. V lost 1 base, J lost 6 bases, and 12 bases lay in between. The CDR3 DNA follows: TGTGCCAGCAGCTTAGCGTCTCGAGGTGATGGCTACACCTTC. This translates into CASSLASRGDGYTF. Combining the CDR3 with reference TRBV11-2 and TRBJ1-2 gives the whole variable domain EAGVAQSPRYKIIEKRQSVAFWCNPISGHATLYWYQQILGQGPKLLIQFQNNGVVDDSQLPKDRFSAERLKGVDSTLKIQPAKLEDSAVYLCASSLASRGDGYTFGSGTRLTVV.

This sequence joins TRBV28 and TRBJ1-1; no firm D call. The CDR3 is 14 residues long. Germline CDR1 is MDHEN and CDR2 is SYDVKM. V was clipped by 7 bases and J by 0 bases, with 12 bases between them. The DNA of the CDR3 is TGTGCCAGCACCCTCAGGATCATGAACACTGAAGCTTTCTTT. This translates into CASTLRIMNTEAFF.

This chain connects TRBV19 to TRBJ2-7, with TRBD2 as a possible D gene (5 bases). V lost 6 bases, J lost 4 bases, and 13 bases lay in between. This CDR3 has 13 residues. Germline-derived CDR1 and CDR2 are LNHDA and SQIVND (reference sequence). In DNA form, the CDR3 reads TGTGCCAGTAGCACCGGGGTGCCGTACGAGCAGTACTTC. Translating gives CASSTGVPYEQYF.